This entry lists 8 T cell receptor beta chains sequenced from one sample in a study of blood T cell repertoires in COVID-19. Sequenced by immunoSEQ multiplex PCR; TCRdb stores in-frame clones only, minus some. The table records roughly 250,000 clones, around nine tenths of them present only once. Material for sequencing was PBMCs or T cells enriched from blood (not recorded which). The origin of the receptors is a man aged 40-49 years who had recovered from COVID-19.

This rearrangement joins TRBV5-4 to TRBJ1-2, with TRBD1 matching 8 bases. Per the germline V gene, CDR1 is SGHNT and CDR2 is YYREEE (reference sequence). V shed 4 bases, J shed 3 bases, and the junction held 2 bases outside the gene matches. This CDR3 has 13 residues. The CDR3 DNA reads TGTGCCAGCAGCCGGGGACAGGACTATGGCTACACCTTC. This translates into CASSRGQDYGYTF.

The rearrangement links TRBV5-1 to TRBJ2-3; 10 bases are shared with TRBD2. CDR1 SGHRS and CDR2 YFSETQ come from the germline V gene. The CDR3 sequence is 16 residues long. J gave up 2 bases and V 2 bases, and 5 bases lay outside the gene matches. The CDR3 coding sequence is TGCGCCAGCAGCTTTGGACTAGCGGAGGCCACAGATACGCAGTATTTT. It is translated as CASSFGLAEATDTQYF.

The V and J genes are TRBV7-3 and TRBJ1-2; perhaps TRBD1 as D (6 bases). The CDR3 consists of 13 residues. Trimming removed 1 base from V and 3 bases from J, with 6 bases in between. Germline assignment: CDR1 SGHTA and CDR2 FQGTGA. As DNA, the CDR3 is TGTGCCAGCAGCTTAAAGGGGGACTATGGCTACACCTTC. Translated, it gives CASSLKGDYGYTF. The full variable domain, its missing parts supplied by reference TRBV7-3 and TRBJ1-2, is GAGVSQTPSNKVTEKGKYVELRCDPISGHTALYWYRQSLGQGPEFLIYFQGTGAADDSGLPNDRFFAVRPEGSVSTLKIQRTERGDSAVYLCASSLKGDYGYTFGSGTRLTVV.

This sequence joins TRBV7-9 and TRBJ2-4; perhaps TRBD1 as D (5 bases). The CDR3 sequence is 14 residues long. Trimming took 1 base from V and 1 from J, leaving 5 bases between them. Germline CDR1 reads SEHNR; CDR2 reads FQNEAQ (reference sequence). As DNA, the CDR3 is TGTGCCAGCAGCTTAGACAGGGCCAAAAACATTCAGTACTTC. Encoded protein: CASSLDRAKNIQYF.

The genes are TRBV28 and TRBJ1-4, with 7 bases that match TRBD1. Looked up from germline, CDR1 is MDHEN and CDR2 is SYDVKM. The V gene end was trimmed by 7 bases and the J gene end by 0 bases; junction bases not matched to a gene: 5. The CDR3 is made up of 15 amino acids. The CDR3 sequence: CASNRGDATNEKLFF. The DNA of the CDR3 is TGTGCCAGCAACAGGGGAGATGCAACTAATGAAAAACTGTTTTTT.

The chain employs TRBV4-3 and TRBJ2-7, with 7 bases aligning to TRBD2. Trimming cost V 0 bases and J 2 bases; bases outside gene matches: 7. Germline V lookup: CDR1 LGHNA, CDR2 YSLEER. This CDR3 has 16 amino acids. The CDR3 is CASSQDGSSGPYEQYF. In DNA form, the CDR3 reads TGCGCCAGCAGCCAAGATGGGTCTAGCGGCCCCTACGAGCAGTACTTC.

The V call is TRBV3-1 (or the pseudogene TRBV3-2), the J call TRBJ2-7; 7 bases agree with TRBD2. With 4 bases clipped from V and 10 bases from J, the junction kept 16 bases outside the gene matches. Germline V lookup: CDR1 LGHDT, CDR2 YNNKEL (reference sequence). The CDR3 covers 15 residues. CDR3 region: CASSRAGPIPSTQYF. As DNA, the CDR3 is TGTGCCAGCAGCCGAGCGGGACCCATCCCTTCCACTCAGTACTTC.

There are a few counts of this clone. V and J are TRBV6-5 and TRBJ1-1; 7 nucleotides align to TRBD1. Germline V gene lookup returns CDR1 MNHEY and CDR2 SVGAGI. J gave up 0 bases and V 7 bases, and 8 bases lay outside the gene matches. This CDR3 spans 15 amino acids. The CDR3 DNA reads TGTGCCAGCACATTACAGGGGCCCCTGAACACTGAAGCTTTCTTT. Translation: CASTLQGPLNTEAFF.